This TCR beta chain was identified in a study of T cell responses to AZD1222 COVID-19 vaccine (dated by TCRdb to the early 2020s). Regarding the complete study: Because spike-specific TCR depth and breadth did not differ between the two schedules, AZD1222 recipients who got a second dose at roughly 4 weeks were pooled with those who got a second dose at roughly 12 weeks. A total of over 230 trial participants underwent TCR sequencing, of whom roughly 210 received two doses of AZD1222 and about 25 received two doses of the MenACWY control vaccine. Trial participants were enrolled by age into 18-55, 56-69 and 70-plus year subgroups, with roughly 150, 30 and 60 TCR-sequenced participants respectively. The paper's findings and limits, for the study overall: Epitopes outside the regions mutated in the B.1.351 and B.1.1.7 variants were reportedly recognized by nearly half of the unique spike-specific TCRs. CD4 TCRs associated with the vaccine covered the entire spike protein, and the dominant responses were in regions 160-218 and 743-854. Participants were mostly white British and included more females than males, and it was suggested by the authors that clonal diversity may have been underestimated. The 56-69-year group was small, and its depth increase did not reach significance, likely because of low power. Conclusions about previously exposed vaccinees are limited, since just 6 or 7 AZD1222 recipients were seropositive for SARS-CoV-2 at baseline. Because no day 14 peak-response samples were available, repertoires were characterized only after the peak T cell response. After two AZD1222 doses, spike-specific TCR breadth and depth were significantly higher than at day 0 and than in MenACWY recipients.

The CDR3 regions of human TCRbeta chains were analyzed by immunosequencing. Per the source publication's procedure: Repertoire TCRs were checked for matches against a reference library of SARS-CoV-2-specific TCRs that had been generated using the MIRA antigen-specificity platform. Breadth meant the fraction of unique TCRs that were SARS-CoV-2-associated, whereas depth meant the fraction of total T cells that were SARS-CoV-2-associated. Using the MIRA data, each spike-specific TCR was assigned both to the spike region to which the TCR was reactive and to a CD4 or CD8 class. Log10-transformed breadth and depth values were compared by one-way ANOVA with Sidak's multiple comparisons tests. What TCRdb holds here is the immuneACCESS table cut down to in-frame rearrangements. Part of the clones is not present; checked against another copy, under half of the missing clones reflect an unresolved V gene, and the others are unexplained. V, J and clone size derive from that table, while D and trimming were established from the DNA sequence. Here the sample has about 56,000 clones; 88% occur a single time. The ten largest clones add up to roughly 14% of the sample.

CDR1 and CDR2 are drawn from the germline V gene: SNHLY, FYNNEI. A distance of 11 bases separates the germline ends of V and J, which lose 2 bases and 6 bases respectively. Measured from the cysteine to the phenylalanine, the CDR3 is 14 residues long. Only the CDR3 portion is preserved as DNA: 42 bases, with reading frame beginning at the first base. Remarks on this clone: No antigen is known for it. No base quality values were provided; no much bigger clone lies one nucleotide off.

The time point label corresponds to: baseline before first vaccination. Vaccinee samples were obtained from the UK trials COV001 and COV002, which included a single-blind randomized controlled phase 2/3 trial of AZD1222 (ChAdOx1 nCoV-19) in healthy adults. For TCRbeta chain sequencing, PBMC samples were collected from trial participants at day 0 and at day 28 after the second dose. Source: peripheral blood, taken on day 0 of AZD1222 vaccination. The chain employs TRBV2 and TRBJ1-3; the D gene is possibly TRBD1, with 5 bases matching. The receptor was isolated from an adult in good health. The CDR3: CASSEQGWENTIYF. At the DNA level, the sequence is TGTGCCAGCAGTGAACAGGGTTGGGAAAACACCATATATTTT.